This TCR beta chain was captured by sequencing in a study of regulatory T cells in long-lasting Graves disease. Study conclusions and caveats: TCR diversity in persistent Graves' patients was below that of newly diagnosed ones.

In germline, CDR1 is SEHNR, CDR2 FQNEAQ (reference sequence). Trimming removed 5 bases from V and 5 bases from J; junction bases left unmatched: 6. CDR3 size: 15 residues. The time point is: persistent/refractory GD, antithyroid drugs over 5 years with positive TRAb. Extracted PBMC RNA gave rise to the TCR library. A volume of 7 to 9 milliliters of peripheral blood was collected in EDTA tubes. This clonotype was seen repeatedly, ten times or more. What it binds is not known. Construction of TCR beta libraries relied on iRepertoire HTBI primers and on Arm-PCR targeting CDR3 regions. A single record per CDR3 protein comes from TCRdb applying MiXCR to the multiplex PCR reads. The sample includes approximately 290,000 distinct CDR3 sequences, roughly 21% of them seen just once.

This chain joins TRBV7-9 and TRBJ2-5; 12 nucleotides align to TRBD1. The specimen comprised peripheral blood mononuclear cells (PBMCs), sampled when the disease was refractory, from a patient treated with antithyroid drugs. The clonotype originates from a female donor with Graves disease. The CDR3 bases are TGTGCCAGCAGCCCGGGGACAGGGGGCCTTGAGACCCAGTACTTC. Residues: CASSPGTGGLETQYF.